What follows is one T cell receptor beta chain and its context. The antigen is undetermined. PCR was performed a second time for roughly 7 to 12 cycles using a sample-barcoded 5' primer and a J-beta primer mix. Template switching added a 12-random-nucleotide identifier to every cDNA molecule. TCRdb re-analysed the 5' RACE reads in MiXCR, keeping a single row per CDR3 protein. Found here are 910,000 or so distinct CDR3 sequences, 51% of them singletons; the top ten hold 20% to 25%. This record belongs to a study of blood T cells in healthy people across ages. Findings and caveats of the study: Diversity figures based on one million T cells were deemed too low.

In terms of origin and age, donors were healthy Caucasian individuals from Russia aged about 6 to 90. Ten milliliters of peripheral blood were drawn from each donor. CDR3 length equals 18 residues. Germline values: CDR1 SQVTM, CDR2 ANQGSEA. The sequence derives from a woman aged 55-69 years in good health. The chain has TRBV29-1 and TRBJ2-1; D unclear. The better agreement between TRBJ2-7 and the DNA end casts doubt on the J call. The sample consisted of blood. CDR3: CSSLGSYMTAMKSNEQYF. For the CDR3, the DNA is TGCAGCTCTCTCGGTTCCTATATGACGGCTATGAAGAGCAATGAGCAGTACTTC.